In its sample, the clone carrying this TCR beta chain was seen a few times. The data stem from a study of CD8 T cells in ankylosing spondylitis. The germline V gene encodes CDR1 DFQATT and CDR2 SNEGSKA (reference sequence). The CDR3 covers 12 residues. TCRdb passed the 5' RACE reads through MiXCR, listing each CDR3 protein once. Of approximately 140,000 distinct CDR3 sequences listed, 7% to 10% are singletons. J is TRBJ2-6 and V is TRBV20-1; D unresolved. The sequenced sample consisted of synovial fluid, either unsorted or a sorted T cell fraction (not recorded which). The source of this sequence is a male donor with ankylosing spondylitis. The CDR3 spells CSAKTGANVLTF. The CDR3 bases are TGCAGCGCCAAGACTGGGGCCAACGTCCTGACTTTC.